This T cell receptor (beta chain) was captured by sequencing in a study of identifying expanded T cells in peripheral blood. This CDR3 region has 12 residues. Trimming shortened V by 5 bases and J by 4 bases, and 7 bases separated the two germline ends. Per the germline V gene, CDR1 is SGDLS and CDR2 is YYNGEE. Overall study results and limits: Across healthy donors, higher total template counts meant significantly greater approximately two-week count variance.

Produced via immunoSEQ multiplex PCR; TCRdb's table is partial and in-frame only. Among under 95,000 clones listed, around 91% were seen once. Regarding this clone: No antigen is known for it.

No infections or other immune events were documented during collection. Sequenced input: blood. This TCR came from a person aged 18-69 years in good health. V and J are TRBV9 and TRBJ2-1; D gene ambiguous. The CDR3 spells CASRGKYNEQFF. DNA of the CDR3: TGTGCCAGCAGGGGTAAGTACAATGAGCAGTTCTTC.